One and the same sample provided the 14 T cell receptor delta chains below, sequenced in a study of gamma-delta T cells after stem cell transplantation. TCRdb reapplied CATT to the RT-PCR reads. Among about 660 delta-chain clones listed, less than 8% were seen once. Sequencing input: gamma-delta T cells. The receptor set was obtained from a human donor. It is not recorded whose cells these are; they may come from a transplant donor.

By sample fraction, this clone is medium-sized (0.01 to 0.1%). A far larger clone is off by one base, so a read error is likely. This chain links TRDV2 with TRDJ1; the match to TRDD2 covers 9 bases. Germline-derived CDR1 and CDR2 are GEAIGNYY and EKD. CDR3 size: 19 residues. CDR3 DNA sequence: TGTGCCTGTGGCACCCACCTTCCTACAATCCGTGGGGACTACGATAAACTCATCTTT. Amino acids: CACGTHLPTIRGDYDKLIF.

By sample share, this clone is medium-sized (0.01 to 0.1%). A single base is all that separates this from a far larger clone, so a read error is likely. The same CDR3 arises from other DNA sequences in this sample as well. The chain employs TRDV3 and TRDJ1, with D possibly matching TRDD3 (5 bases). V lost 2 bases, J lost 2 bases, and 24 bases lay in between. The germline V gene has CDR1 TVYSNPD and CDR2 GDNSRS (reference sequence). The CDR3 runs to 17 residues. The CDR3 region has the DNA TGTGCCTTTTTCTCGTCGCGGGTGAGACGGGGAACCGATAAACTCATCTTT. Amino acid sequence: CAFFSSRVRRGTDKLIF. Looking up the rest from reference TRDV3 and TRDJ1 gives the full variable domain: CDKVTQSSPDQTVASGSEVVLLCTYDTVYSNPDLFWYRIRPDYSFQFVFYGDNSRSEGADFTQGRFSVKHILTQKAFHLVISPVRTEDSATYYCAFFSSRVRRGTDKLIFGKGTRVTVEP.

Worth noting for this clone: TCRdb's protein, taken from a much larger clone, differs from this DNA's translation at residue 4, likely owing to a read error; the protein displayed comes from the DNA. This chain links TRDV2 with TRDJ1, with 11 bases that match TRDD3. The CDR3 is 20 amino acids. Germline V lookup: CDR1 GEAIGNYY, CDR2 EKD. CDR3 loop: CACNTVGGGYVNLDTDKLIF. The CDR3, as DNA: TGTGCCTGTAACACCGTTGGTGGGGGATACGTCAATTTGGACACCGATAAACTCATCTTT.

This clone was counted only a few times. TCRdb's listed protein matches a much larger clone and diverges from this DNA's translation at residue 10, likely through a read error; the protein shown comes from the DNA. The V and J genes are TRDV2 and TRDJ3; 12 nucleotides match TRDD3. The CDR3 length is 18 residues. Germline V lookup: CDR1 GEAIGNYY, CDR2 EKD. The junction had 4 bases not matched to a gene; V was cut back by 3 bases and J by 2 bases. CDR3 amino acids: CACDVLGDTTWDTRQMFF. The DNA of the CDR3 is TGTGCCTGTGACGTCCTGGGGGATACGACCTGGGACACCCGACAGATGTTTTTC.

Details on this clone: This probably arose from a read error, given a far larger clone one base away. The chain is built from TRDV2 and TRDJ1; D gene unclear. Germline CDR1 reads GEAIGNYY; CDR2 reads EKD. The CDR3 has 16 residues. V dropped 0 bases and J dropped 0 bases, with 13 bases sitting between them. In nucleotides, the CDR3 is TGTGCCTGTGACACCATAGGGACGAAGTACACCGATAAACTCATCTTT. It encodes CACDTIGTKYTDKLIF.

This clone showed up just a few times. It differs at one base from a far larger clone, so likely a read error. This sample includes further DNA sequences coding for the same CDR3. The chain combines TRDV1 with TRDJ1, with D possibly being TRDD3 (9 bases). This CDR3 comprises 23 residues. Germline V gives CDR1 TSWWSYY, CDR2 QGS. V was clipped by 0 bases and J by 0 bases, with 32 bases between them. CDR3 in DNA: TGTGCTCTTGGGGAACTTCCTTCCTATATCAAATCGCTACTGGGGGACCACACCGATAAACTCATCTTT. Protein product: CALGELPSYIKSLLGDHTDKLIF.

This clone appeared once. A far larger clone is one nucleotide away, so this likely arose from a read error. This chain connects TRDV1 to TRDJ1; the D gene is possibly TRDD3 (5 bases). Germline V gene data show CDR1 as TSWWSYY and CDR2 as QGS. V was pared by 5 bases and J by 9 bases, with 13 bases between. CDR3 length equals 12 residues. The CDR3 coding sequence is TGTGCTCTTGGGCACGGTGGTGGGGAACTCATCTTT. Residues: CALGHGGGELIF.

This clone has more than one count but fewer than ten. A read error likely explains this, since a far larger clone differs by one base. This chain links TRDV1 with TRDJ1; tentatively, D is TRDD3 (9 bases). CDR3 length: 23 residues. Germline CDR1 and CDR2: TSWWSYY and QGS. CDR3 protein: CALGELPSYIKSLLGDHTDELIF. The CDR3 nucleotides read TGTGCTCTTGGGGAACTTCCTTCCTATATCAAATCCCTACTGGGGGACCACACCGATGAACTCATCTTT.

Comment on this clone: It differs at one base from a far larger clone, so likely a read error. This sample includes further DNA sequences coding for the same CDR3. The genes are TRDV1 and TRDJ1; 8 bases are a match to TRDD3. In germline, CDR1 is TSWWSYY, CDR2 QGS. The trim removed 3 bases at V and 4 bases at J, leaving 22 bases unmatched. This CDR3 is 20 amino acids long. The CDR3 DNA reads TGTGCTCTTGGGGATCCGCGTTCCTTTGCCTACTGGGGGCCCCACGATAAACTCATCTTT. Translated: CALGDPRSFAYWGPHDKLIF.

Note on this clone: TCRdb records a much larger clone's protein for this DNA, with a difference at residue 7 that likely arises from a read error; the protein given is the translation of the DNA. The chain carries TRDV3 and TRDJ1; 9 nucleotides align to TRDD3. With V trimmed by 1 base and J by 4 bases, 16 bases remained unmatched. This CDR3 contains 17 residues. Germline V CDR1 and CDR2: TVYSNPD, GDNSRS (reference sequence). The CDR3 loop reads CAFKTRALGDRIDKLIF. The CDR3 DNA reads TGTGCCTTTAAAACACGGGCGCTGGGGGATCGAATCGATAAACTCATCTTT.

In its sample, this clone was seen a few times. A far more abundant clone sits one base away, making this likely a read error. The same CDR3 arises from other DNA sequences in this sample as well. The rearrangement joins TRDV1 to TRDJ1, with D perhaps matching TRDD3 (5 bases). This CDR3 is 15 amino acids long. Per the germline V gene, CDR1 is TSWWSYY and CDR2 is QGS. CDR3 bases: TGTGCTCTCGGGGAACTTGCCCGAAAGACCGATAAACTCATCTTT. Amino acids: CALGELARKTDKLIF.

About this clone itself: This DNA's translation differs at residue 18 from TCRdb's protein, which comes from a much larger clone; a read error is likely, and the protein shown is translated from the DNA. The gene calls are TRDV2 and TRDJ1; TRDD3 matches 12 bases. The CDR3 contains 20 residues. CDR1 and CDR2 from the germline V gene are GEAIGNYY and EKD. The CDR3 nucleotides read TGTGCCTGTGACACCGTGACTGGGGGATACCACGACCTGGAAGGCGATAAACCCATCTTT. This translates into CACDTVTGGYHDLEGDKPIF.

This clone was seen a handful of times. A single base is all that separates this from a far larger clone, so a read error is likely. Other DNA sequences of this sample code for an identical CDR3. This sequence joins TRDV1 and TRDJ4; TRDD3 is a possible D gene (5 bases). Germline CDR1 and CDR2: TSWWSYY and QGS. The CDR3 consists of 14 residues. The CDR3 spells CALGEWFDTRPLIF. The CDR3 bases are TGTGCCCTTGGGGAATGGTTCGATACCAGACCCCTGATCTTT.

With regard to this clone: A read error likely explains why the TCRdb protein, taken from a much larger clone, differs from this DNA's translation at residues 8 and 9; the protein shown is translated from the DNA. The CDR3 is CACEPLGDHTDKLIF. The CDR3, as DNA: TGTGCCTGTGAGCCACTGGGGGACCACACCGATAAACTCATCTTT. The chain joins TRDV2 to TRDJ1; TRDD3 agrees at 9 bases. V gave up 4 bases and J gave up 0 bases; unmatched junction bases: 5. The CDR3 extends over 15 amino acids. Germline CDR1 reads GEAIGNYY; CDR2 reads EKD.